Included here is one T cell receptor (beta chain) sequence, with context. Produced via immunoSEQ multiplex PCR; TCRdb's table is partial and in-frame only. The data hold 65,000 to 90,000 clones, with 98% observed a single time. This CDR3 contains 15 residues. Germline-derived CDR1 and CDR2 are SGHRS and YFSETQ. Trimming removed 1 base from V and 0 bases from J, with 10 bases in between. This specimen comes from a study of technical replicates of blood from a handful of donors. This TCR came from a human donor in good health. The sample was T cells isolated from PBMCs. This sequence joins TRBV5-1 and TRBJ1-1; possibly TRBD1 for D (5 bases). The CDR3 bases are TGCGCCAGCAGCTTGCAGGGAATGGTGAACACTGAAGCTTTCTTT. It encodes CASSLQGMVNTEAFF.